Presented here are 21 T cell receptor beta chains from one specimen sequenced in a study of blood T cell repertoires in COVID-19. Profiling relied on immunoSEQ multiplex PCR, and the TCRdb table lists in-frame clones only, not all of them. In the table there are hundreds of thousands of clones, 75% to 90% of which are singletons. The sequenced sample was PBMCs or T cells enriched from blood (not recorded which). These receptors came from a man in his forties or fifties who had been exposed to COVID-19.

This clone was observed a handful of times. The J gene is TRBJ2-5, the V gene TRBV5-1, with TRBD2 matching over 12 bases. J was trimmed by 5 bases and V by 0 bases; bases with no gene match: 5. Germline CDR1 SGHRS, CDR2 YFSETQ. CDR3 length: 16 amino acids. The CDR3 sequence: CASSLASGGAEETQYF. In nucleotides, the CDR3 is TGCGCCAGCAGCTTGGCTAGCGGGGGGGCCGAGGAGACCCAGTACTTC.

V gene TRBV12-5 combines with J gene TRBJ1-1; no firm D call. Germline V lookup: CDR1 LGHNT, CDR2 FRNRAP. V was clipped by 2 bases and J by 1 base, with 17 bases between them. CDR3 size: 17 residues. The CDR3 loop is CASGLTWTPTGNTEAFF. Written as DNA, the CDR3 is TGTGCTAGTGGTTTGACATGGACTCCCACCGGGAACACTGAAGCTTTCTTT.

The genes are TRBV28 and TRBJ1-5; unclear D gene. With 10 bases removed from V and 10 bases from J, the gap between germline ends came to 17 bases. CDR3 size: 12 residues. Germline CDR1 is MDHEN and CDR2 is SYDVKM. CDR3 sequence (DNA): TGTGCCACCCACTCCACTCTCTCACCCCAGCATTTT. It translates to CATHSTLSPQHF.

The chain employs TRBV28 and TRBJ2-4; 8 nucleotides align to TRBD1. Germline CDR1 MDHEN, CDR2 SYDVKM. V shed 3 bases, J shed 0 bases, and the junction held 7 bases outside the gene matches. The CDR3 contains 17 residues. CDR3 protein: CASSFLGQALAKNIQYF. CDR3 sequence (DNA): TGTGCCAGCAGTTTTCTGGGACAGGCGCTAGCCAAAAACATTCAGTACTTC.

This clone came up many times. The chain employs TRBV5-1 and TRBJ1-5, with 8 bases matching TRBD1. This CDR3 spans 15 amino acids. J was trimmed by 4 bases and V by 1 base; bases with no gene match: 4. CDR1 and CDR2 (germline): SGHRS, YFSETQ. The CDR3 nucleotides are TGCGCCAGCAGCTTGTCGGGGACAGGTAATCAGCCCCAGCATTTT. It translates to CASSLSGTGNQPQHF.

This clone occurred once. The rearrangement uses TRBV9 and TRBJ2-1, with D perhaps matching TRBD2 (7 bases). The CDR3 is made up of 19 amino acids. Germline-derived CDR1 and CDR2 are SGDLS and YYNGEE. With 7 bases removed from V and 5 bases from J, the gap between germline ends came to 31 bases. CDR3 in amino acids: CASACPQRWGGPYDNEQFF. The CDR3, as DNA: TGTGCCAGCGCTTGCCCGCAAAGATGGGGGGGCCCGTATGACAATGAGCAGTTCTTC.

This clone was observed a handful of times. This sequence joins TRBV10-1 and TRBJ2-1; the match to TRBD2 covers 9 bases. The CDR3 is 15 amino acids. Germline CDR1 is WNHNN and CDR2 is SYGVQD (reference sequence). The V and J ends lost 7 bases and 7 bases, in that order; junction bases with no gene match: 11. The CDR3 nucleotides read TGCGCCAGCACCGAAGGGACTAGCTGTAGTAATGAGCAGTTCTTC. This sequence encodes CASTEGTSCSNEQFF.

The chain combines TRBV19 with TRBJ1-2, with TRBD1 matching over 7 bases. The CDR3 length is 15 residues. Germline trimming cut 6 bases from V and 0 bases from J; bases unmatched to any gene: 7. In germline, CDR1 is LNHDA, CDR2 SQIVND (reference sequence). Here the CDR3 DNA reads TGTGCCAGTAGCATGACAGGGATTACTAACTATGGCTACACCTTC. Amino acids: CASSMTGITNYGYTF.

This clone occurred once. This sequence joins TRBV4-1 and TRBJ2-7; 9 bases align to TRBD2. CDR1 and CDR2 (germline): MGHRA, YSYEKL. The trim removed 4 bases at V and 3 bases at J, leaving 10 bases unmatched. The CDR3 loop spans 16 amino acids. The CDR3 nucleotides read TGCGCCAGCAGCCGAGGGGAGGGACTAGCTTTCTACGAGCAGTACTTC. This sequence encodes CASSRGEGLAFYEQYF.

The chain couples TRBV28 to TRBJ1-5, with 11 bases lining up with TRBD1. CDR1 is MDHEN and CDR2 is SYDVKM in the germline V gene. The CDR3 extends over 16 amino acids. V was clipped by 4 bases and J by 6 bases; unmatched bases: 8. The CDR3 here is CASSSGQGAPTQPQHF. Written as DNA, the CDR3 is TGTGCCAGCAGTTCCGGACAGGGGGCCCCAACTCAGCCCCAGCATTTT.

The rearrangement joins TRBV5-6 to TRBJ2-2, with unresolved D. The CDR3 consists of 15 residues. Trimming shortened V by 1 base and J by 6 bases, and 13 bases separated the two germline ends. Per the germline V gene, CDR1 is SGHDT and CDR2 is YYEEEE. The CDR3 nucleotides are TGTGCCAGCAGCTTGATATCCGGAGACGCCGGGGAGCTGTTTTTT. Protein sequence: CASSLISGDAGELFF.

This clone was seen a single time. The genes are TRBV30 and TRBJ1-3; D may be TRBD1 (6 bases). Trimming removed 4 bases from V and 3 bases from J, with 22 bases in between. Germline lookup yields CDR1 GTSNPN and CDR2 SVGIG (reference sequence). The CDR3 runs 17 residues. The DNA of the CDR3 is TGTGCCTGGACCCTCTCGGGGGGCGCTTCGGTTGGAAACACCATATATTTT. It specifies CAWTLSGGASVGNTIYF.

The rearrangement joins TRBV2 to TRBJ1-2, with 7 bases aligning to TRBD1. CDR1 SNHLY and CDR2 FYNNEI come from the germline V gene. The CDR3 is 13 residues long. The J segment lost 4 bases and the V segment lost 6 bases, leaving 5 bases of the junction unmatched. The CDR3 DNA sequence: TGTGCCAGCAGCGACAGGGTTAGCTATGGCTACACCTTC. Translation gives CASSDRVSYGYTF.

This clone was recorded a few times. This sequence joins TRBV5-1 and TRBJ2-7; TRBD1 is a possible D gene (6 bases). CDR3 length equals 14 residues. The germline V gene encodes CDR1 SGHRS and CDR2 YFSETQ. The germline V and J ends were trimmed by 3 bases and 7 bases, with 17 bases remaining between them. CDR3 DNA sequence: TGCGCCAGCAGCTCGCCCGGGACAACAGCTGAGCAGTACTTC. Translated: CASSSPGTTAEQYF.

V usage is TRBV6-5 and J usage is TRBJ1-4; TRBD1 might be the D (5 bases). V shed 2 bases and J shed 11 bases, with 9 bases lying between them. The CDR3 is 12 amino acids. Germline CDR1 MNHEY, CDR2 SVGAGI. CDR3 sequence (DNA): TGTGCCAGCAGTTACAGGGGTAGGAAACTGTTTTTT. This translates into CASSYRGRKLFF.

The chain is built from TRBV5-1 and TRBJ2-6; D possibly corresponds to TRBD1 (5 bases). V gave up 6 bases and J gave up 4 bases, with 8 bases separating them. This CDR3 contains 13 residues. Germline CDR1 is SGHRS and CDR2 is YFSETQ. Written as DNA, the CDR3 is TGCGCCAGCACCCCAGGGGGGGCCAACGTCCTGACTTTC. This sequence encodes CASTPGGANVLTF.

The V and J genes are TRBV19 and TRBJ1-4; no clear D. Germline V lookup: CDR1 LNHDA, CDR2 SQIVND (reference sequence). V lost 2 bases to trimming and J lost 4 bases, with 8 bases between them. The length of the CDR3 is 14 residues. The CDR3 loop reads CASSIQESNEKLFF. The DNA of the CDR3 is TGTGCCAGTAGTATACAGGAAAGTAATGAAAAACTGTTTTTT.

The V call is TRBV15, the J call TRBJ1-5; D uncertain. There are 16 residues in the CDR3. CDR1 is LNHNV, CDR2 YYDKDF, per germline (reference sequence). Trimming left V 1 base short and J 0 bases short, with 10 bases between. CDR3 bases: TGTGCCACCAGCAGAGGTCTGGCGGATAGCAATCAGCCCCAGCATTTT. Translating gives CATSRGLADSNQPQHF.

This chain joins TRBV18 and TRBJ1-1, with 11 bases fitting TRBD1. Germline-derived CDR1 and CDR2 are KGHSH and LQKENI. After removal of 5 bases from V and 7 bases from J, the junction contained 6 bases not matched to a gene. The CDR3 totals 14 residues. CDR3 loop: CASSSGTGGFEAFF. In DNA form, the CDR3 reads TGTGCCAGCTCATCAGGGACAGGGGGTTTTGAAGCTTTCTTT.

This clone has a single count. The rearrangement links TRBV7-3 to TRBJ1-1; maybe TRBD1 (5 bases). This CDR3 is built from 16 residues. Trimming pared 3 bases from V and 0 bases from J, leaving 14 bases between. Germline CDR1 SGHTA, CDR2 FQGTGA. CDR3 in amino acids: CASSLTAISMNTEAFF. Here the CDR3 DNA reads TGTGCCAGCAGCTTGACAGCGATTTCCATGAACACTGAAGCTTTCTTT.

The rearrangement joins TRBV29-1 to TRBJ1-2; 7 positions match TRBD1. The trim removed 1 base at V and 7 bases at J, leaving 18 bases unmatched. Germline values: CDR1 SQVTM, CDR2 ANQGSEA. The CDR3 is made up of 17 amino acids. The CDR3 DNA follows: TGCAGCGTTGAAGGCGGAGGGCAGGGGGGAGTCGTTGGTGGCTACACCTTC. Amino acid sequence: CSVEGGGQGGVVGGYTF. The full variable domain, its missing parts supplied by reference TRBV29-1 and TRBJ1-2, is SAVISQKPSRDICQRGTSLTIQCQVDSQVTMMFWYRQQPGQSLTLIATANQGSEATYESGFVIDKFPISRPNLTFSTLTVSNMSPEDSSIYLCSVEGGGQGGVVGGYTFGSGTRLTVV.